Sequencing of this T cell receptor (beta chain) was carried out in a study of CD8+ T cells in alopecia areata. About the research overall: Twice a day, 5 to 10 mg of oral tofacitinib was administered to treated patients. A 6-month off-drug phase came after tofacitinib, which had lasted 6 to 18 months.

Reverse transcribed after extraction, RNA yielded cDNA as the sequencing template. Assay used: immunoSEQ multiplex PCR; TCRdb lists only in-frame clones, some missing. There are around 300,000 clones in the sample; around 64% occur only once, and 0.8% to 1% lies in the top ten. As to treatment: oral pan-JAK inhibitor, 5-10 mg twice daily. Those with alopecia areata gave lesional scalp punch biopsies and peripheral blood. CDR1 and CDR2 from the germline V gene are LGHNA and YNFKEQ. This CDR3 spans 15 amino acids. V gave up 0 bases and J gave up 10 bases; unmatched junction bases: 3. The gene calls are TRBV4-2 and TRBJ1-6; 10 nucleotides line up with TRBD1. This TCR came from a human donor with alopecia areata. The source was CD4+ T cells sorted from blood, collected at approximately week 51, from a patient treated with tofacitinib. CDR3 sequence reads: CASSQDGTGVSPLHF. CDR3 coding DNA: TGTGCCAGCAGCCAAGACGGGACAGGGGTCTCACCCCTCCACTTT.